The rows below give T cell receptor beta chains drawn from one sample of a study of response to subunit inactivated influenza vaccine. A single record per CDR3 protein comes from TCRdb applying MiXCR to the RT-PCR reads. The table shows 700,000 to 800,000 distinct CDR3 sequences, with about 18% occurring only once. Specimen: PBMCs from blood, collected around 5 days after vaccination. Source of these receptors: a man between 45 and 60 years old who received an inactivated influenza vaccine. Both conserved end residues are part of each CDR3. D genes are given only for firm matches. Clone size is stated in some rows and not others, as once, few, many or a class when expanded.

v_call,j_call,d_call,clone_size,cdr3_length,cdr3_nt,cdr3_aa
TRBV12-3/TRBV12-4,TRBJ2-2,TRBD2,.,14,TGTGCCATCGGGACTAGCGGGAGGACCGGGGAGCTGTTTTTT,CAIGTSGRTGELFF
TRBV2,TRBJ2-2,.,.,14,TGTGCCAGCAGTGATGTAGGGAGGACCGGGGAGCTGTTTTTT,CASSDVGRTGELFF
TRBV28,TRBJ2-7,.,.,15,TGTGCCAGCAGTTTATACAGGGCTGACCTCTACGAGCAGTACTTC,CASSLYRADLYEQYF
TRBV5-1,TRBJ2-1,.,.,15,TGCGCCAGCAGCTCCGACCCCTTTCCCTACAATGAGCAGTTCTTC,CASSSDPFPYNEQFF
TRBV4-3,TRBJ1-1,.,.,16,TGCGCCAGCAGCCAAACGCCGGTAGGACTAGACACTGAAGCTTTCTTT,CASSQTPVGLDTEAFF
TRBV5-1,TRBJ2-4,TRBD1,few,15,TGCGCCAGCAGCCCCCTACAGGGGAGCGTGGACATTCAGTACTTC,CASSPLQGSVDIQYF
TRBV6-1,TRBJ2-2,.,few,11,TGTGCCAGCAGTGAAGACGGAGAGCTGTTTTTT,CASSEDGELFF
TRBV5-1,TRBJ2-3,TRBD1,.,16,TGCGCCAGCAGCTCTGGACAGGGGCCGAGCACACATACGCAGTATTTT,CASSSGQGPSTHTQYF
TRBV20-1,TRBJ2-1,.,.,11,TGCAGTGCTAAAGACCTAAATGAGCAGTTCTTC,CSAKDLNEQFF
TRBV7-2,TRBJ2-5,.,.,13,TGTGCCAGCAGCGTAAAGGCGGATGTACGGGTGTACTTC,CASSVKADVRVYF
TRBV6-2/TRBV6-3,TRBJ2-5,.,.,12,TGTGCCAGCCGGGACTGGGGGGAGACCCAGTACTTC,CASRDWGETQYF
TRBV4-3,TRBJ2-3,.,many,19,TGCGCCAGCAGCCAAACCCACAGCTGGTCTAGAGTGGTTCGCGATACGCAGTATTTT,CASSQTHSWSRVVRDTQYF
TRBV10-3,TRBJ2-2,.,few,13,TGTGCCACCGGCAGGGCGGACACCGGGGAGCTGTTTTTT,CATGRADTGELFF
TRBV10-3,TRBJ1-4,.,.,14,TGTGCCATCAGTCAGTGGGGGGACGGTGAAAAACTGTTTTTT,CAISQWGDGEKLFF
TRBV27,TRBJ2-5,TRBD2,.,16,TGTGCCACCCGGACTTGGGGTAGCGGGGGAGGGGAGACCCAGTACTTC,CATRTWGSGGGETQYF
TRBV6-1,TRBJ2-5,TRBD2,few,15,TGTGCCAGCAGGCGGGACTACGCCCTCCAAGAGACCCAGTACTTC,CASRRDYALQETQYF
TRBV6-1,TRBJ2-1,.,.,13,TGTGCCAGTGTAGGGGGGCCGGGCAATGAGCAGTTCTTC,CASVGGPGNEQFF
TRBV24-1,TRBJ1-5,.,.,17,TGTGCCACCAGTGATTCGAGGCGGGAAAATAGCAATCAGCCCCAGCATTTT,CATSDSRRENSNQPQHF
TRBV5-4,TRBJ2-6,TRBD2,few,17,TGTGCCAGCAGCCGGGGGGGCGGATCCTCTGGGGCCAACGTCCTGACTTTC,CASSRGGGSSGANVLTF
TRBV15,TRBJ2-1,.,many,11,TGTGCCACCAGCGAGGGGGATGAGCAGTTCTTC,CATSEGDEQFF
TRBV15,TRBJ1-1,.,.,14,TGTGCCACCAGCAGAGGCCGTCGGACTACGGAAGCTTTCTTT,CATSRGRRTTEAFF
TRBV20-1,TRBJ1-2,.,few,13,TGCAGTGCTAGGGACAGAACTAACTATGGCTACACCTTC,CSARDRTNYGYTF
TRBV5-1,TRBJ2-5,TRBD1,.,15,TGCGCCAGCAGCCTGGGGACAGCCAACCAAGAGACCCAGTACTTC,CASSLGTANQETQYF
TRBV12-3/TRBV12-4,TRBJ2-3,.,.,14,TGTGCCAGCAGGTCGGAGGGCCCGTGGGATACGCAGTATTTT,CASRSEGPWDTQYF
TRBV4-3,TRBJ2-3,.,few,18,TGCGCCAGCAGCCAAGCCACTCGGGGACCCGAATTTGCAGATACGCAGTATTTT,CASSQATRGPEFADTQYF
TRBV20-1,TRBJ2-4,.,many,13,TGCAGTGCTCGTTACGGGACGAAAAACATTCAGTACTTC,CSARYGTKNIQYF
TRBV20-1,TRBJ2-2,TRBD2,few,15,TGCAGTGCTAGAGAAAATGGACTAGACACCGGGGAGCTGTTTTTT,CSARENGLDTGELFF
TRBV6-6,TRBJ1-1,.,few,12,TGTGCCAGCAAGACCCAGAACACTGAAGCTTTCTTT,CASKTQNTEAFF
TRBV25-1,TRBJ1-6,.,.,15,TGTGCCAGCATGGTCGGATCGGGTTATAATTCACCCCTCCACTTT,CASMVGSGYNSPLHF
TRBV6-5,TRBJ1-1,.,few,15,TGTGCCAGCAGTTACTCGTACCCCTTCGGGGAGAAAGCTTTCTTT,CASSYSYPFGEKAFF
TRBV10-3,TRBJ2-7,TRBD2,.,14,TGTGCCATCAAAGAAGCGGGGGATTTCTACGAGCAGTACTTC,CAIKEAGDFYEQYF
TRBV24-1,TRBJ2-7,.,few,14,TGTGCCACCAGTGGCTCAGGAACCTCCTACGAGCAGTACTTC,CATSGSGTSYEQYF
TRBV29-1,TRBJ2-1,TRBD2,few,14,TGCAGCGTAGGCGGGGGGCCCCATCACAATGAGCAGTTCTTC,CSVGGGPHHNEQFF
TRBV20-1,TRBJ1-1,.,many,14,TGCAGTGCTACCCTGGACGGGGGGAACACTGAAGCTTTCTTT,CSATLDGGNTEAFF
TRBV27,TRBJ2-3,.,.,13,TGTGCCAGCAGTTCAGCCCCTGGAGATACGCAGTATTTT,CASSSAPGDTQYF
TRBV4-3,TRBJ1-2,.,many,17,TGCGCCAGCAGCCAAGATCGTCCCGGCGGGGGCAGAGGTGGCTACACCTTC,CASSQDRPGGGRGGYTF
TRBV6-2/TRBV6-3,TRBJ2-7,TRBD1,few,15,TGTGCCAGCAGCCTCTGGACAGGGAGCTCCTACGAGCAGTACTTC,CASSLWTGSSYEQYF
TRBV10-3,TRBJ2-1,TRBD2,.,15,TGTGCCATTTCCCACAGGGCTAGCGGGAGAGATGAGCAGTTCTTC,CAISHRASGRDEQFF
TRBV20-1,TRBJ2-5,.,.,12,TGCAGTGCTAGAGTTCGGAGAGAGACCCAGTACTTC,CSARVRRETQYF
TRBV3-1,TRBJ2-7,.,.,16,TGTGCCAGCAGCCGCAAGCTAGACAGGGGAGGGTACGAGCAGTACTTC,CASSRKLDRGGYEQYF
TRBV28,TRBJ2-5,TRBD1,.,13,TGTGCCAGTCAGGGGGCTGGGCAAGAGACCCAGTACTTC,CASQGAGQETQYF
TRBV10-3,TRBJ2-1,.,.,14,TGTGCCATCAGAACCGGGACAACCTACAATGAGCAGTTCTTC,CAIRTGTTYNEQFF
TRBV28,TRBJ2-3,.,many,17,TGTGCCAGCAGCCGCCTCTGGGGACCGACAAACACAGATACGCAGTATTTT,CASSRLWGPTNTDTQYF
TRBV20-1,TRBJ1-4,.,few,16,TGCAGTGCTAGAGAGGCGCGGAGAACAACTAATGAAAAACTGTTTTTT,CSAREARRTTNEKLFF
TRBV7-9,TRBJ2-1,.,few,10,TGTGCCAGCAGCGGACTAAAGCAGTTCTTC,CASSGLKQFF
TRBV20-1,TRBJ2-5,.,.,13,TGCAGTGCTAATTCCCGACTAGTGGAGACCCAGTACTTC,CSANSRLVETQYF
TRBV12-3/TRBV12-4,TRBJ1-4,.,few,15,TGTGCCAGCAGTTTTAGCGGACAGCCGGGTGAAAAACTGTTTTTT,CASSFSGQPGEKLFF
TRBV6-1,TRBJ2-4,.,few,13,TGTGCCAGCAGCACAACTGACAGAAACATTCAGTACTTC,CASSTTDRNIQYF
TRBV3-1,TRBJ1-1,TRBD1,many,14,TGTGCCAGCAGCCAGGGACAGGGGAACACTGAAGCTTTCTTT,CASSQGQGNTEAFF
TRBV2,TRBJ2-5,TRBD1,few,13,TGTGCCAGCATCACCGACAGGGCGGAGACCCAGTACTTC,CASITDRAETQYF
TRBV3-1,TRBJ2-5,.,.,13,TGTGCCAGCAGCCAAGGATCATGGGCGATCCAGTACTTC,CASSQGSWAIQYF
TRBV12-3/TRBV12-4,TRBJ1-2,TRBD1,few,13,TGTGCCAGCACCCTTGGGACAGGTAACGGCTACACCTTC,CASTLGTGNGYTF
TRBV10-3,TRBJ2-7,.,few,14,TGTGCCATCAGTGATGTAGCTAGCAGCTACGAGCAGTACTTC,CAISDVASSYEQYF
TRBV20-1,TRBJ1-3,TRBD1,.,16,TGCAGTGCTAGAGATTGGAACAGGGGGCTTGGAAACACCATATATTTT,CSARDWNRGLGNTIYF
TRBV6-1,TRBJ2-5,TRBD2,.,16,TGTGCCAGCAGCCCCCGACCTTTAGCGGGATCGGAGACCCAGTACTTC,CASSPRPLAGSETQYF
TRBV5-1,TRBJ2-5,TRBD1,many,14,TGTGCCAGCAGTCCCGGACAGGGACAAGAGACCCAGTACTTC,CASSPGQGQETQYF
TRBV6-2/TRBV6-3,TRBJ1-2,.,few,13,TGTGCCAGCAGTGACCTACAGGCGGGTGGCTACACCTTC,CASSDLQAGGYTF
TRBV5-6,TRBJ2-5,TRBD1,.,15,TGTGCCAGCAGCTTATTGGGACAGGGCCAAGAGACCCAGTACTTC,CASSLLGQGQETQYF
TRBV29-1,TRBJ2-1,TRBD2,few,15,TGCAGCGTTGCGCGGGGGGGGATCGGGCACAATGAGCAGTTCTTC,CSVARGGIGHNEQFF